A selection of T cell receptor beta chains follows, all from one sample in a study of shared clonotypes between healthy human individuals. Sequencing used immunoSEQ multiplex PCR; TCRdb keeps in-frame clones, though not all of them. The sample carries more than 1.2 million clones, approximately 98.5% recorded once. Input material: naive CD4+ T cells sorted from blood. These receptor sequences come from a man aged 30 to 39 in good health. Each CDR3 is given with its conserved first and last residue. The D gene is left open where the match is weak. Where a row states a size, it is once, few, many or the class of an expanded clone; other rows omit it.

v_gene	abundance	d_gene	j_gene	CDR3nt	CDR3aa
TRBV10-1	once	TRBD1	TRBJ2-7	TGCGCCAGCAGTGAAAGACAGGGGGACACCTACGAGCAGTACTTC	CASSERQGDTYEQYF
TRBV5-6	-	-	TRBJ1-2	TGTGCCAGCAGGTTGAACGGGCGAGATGGCTACACCTTC	CASRLNGRDGYTF
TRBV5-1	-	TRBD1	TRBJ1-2	TGCGCCAGCAGCTTGGTACCGACAGGGGGTGACTATGGCTACACCTTC	CASSLVPTGGDYGYTF
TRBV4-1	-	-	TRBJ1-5	TGCGCCAGCAGCCAAGGGACATCAGGAGGCAATCAGCCCCAGCATTTT	CASSQGTSGGNQPQHF
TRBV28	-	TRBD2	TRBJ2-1	TGTGCCAGCAGTTTAAGACTAGCTGGTGAGCAGTTCTTC	CASSLRLAGEQFF
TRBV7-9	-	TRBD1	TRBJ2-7	TGTGCCAGCAGCAAAGATCGACAGGGGGCTGGCTACGAGCAGTACTTC	CASSKDRQGAGYEQYF
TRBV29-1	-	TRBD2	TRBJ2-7	TGCAGCGTTGTCGCCCGGAAAGGACTAGCGGGTGGGCAGTACTTC	CSVVARKGLAGGQYF
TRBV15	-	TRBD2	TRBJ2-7	TGTGCCACCAGCGTCCTACGGACTAGCCGTTACGAGCAGTACTTC	CATSVLRTSRYEQYF
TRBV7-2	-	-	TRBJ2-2	TGTGCCAGCAGCCCCCGGGGGGGGGAGCTGTTTTTT	CASSPRGGELFF
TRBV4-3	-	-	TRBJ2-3	TGCGCCAGCAGCCAAGTCGGCACAGATACGCAGTATTTT	CASSQVGTDTQYF
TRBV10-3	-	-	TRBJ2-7	TGTGCCATCAGTGAGCCGCCCTACAGGACGTCCTACGAGCAGTACTTC	CAISEPPYRTSYEQYF
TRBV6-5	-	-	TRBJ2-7	TGTGCCAGCAGTTCGGGCCTGAACGAGCAGTACTTC	CASSSGLNEQYF
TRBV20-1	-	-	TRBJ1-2	TGCAGTGCTAGAATCGGCTATGGCTACACCTTC	CSARIGYGYTF
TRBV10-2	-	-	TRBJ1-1	TGCGCCAGCAGGGTAGCAGGCCTCGGGGGAGAAGCTTTCTTT	CASRVAGLGGEAFF
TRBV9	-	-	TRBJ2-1	TGTGCCAGCAGAGCGTCCACCAATAAGGCGGATGAGCAGTTCTTC	CASRASTNKADEQFF
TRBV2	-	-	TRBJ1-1	TGTGCCAGCTTTATCTTAGCGGGGCAAGCTTTCTTT	CASFILAGQAFF
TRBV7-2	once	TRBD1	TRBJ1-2	TGTGCCAGCAGCAGACGAAACAGGGGAGGCTACACCTTC	CASSRRNRGGYTF
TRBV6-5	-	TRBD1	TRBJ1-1	TGTGCCAGCAGTTACTCGACAGGGAATGAAGCTTTCTTT	CASSYSTGNEAFF
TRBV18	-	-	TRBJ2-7	TGTGCCAGCTCACCTCTTCCCACGTACGAGCAGTACTTC	CASSPLPTYEQYF
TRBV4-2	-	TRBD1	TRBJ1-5	TGTGCCAGCAGCCAAGGGGGCCGGACAGGGCATCAGCCCCAGCATTTT	CASSQGGRTGHQPQHF
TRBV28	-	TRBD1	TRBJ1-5	TGTGCCAGCAATTCCGCCATCGGGACAGGCAATCAGCCCCAGCATTTT	CASNSAIGTGNQPQHF
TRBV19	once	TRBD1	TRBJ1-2	TGTGCCAGTAGTTACCTCAAAAGTCAGGGGGGTGCCTATGGCTACACCTTC	CASSYLKSQGGAYGYTF
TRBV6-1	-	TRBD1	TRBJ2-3	TGTGCCAGCAGTGAAGGGTCAGGGGGCGCAGGAGATACGCAGTATTTT	CASSEGSGGAGDTQYF
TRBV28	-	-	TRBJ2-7	TGTGCCAGCAGTTCCGTGGGGGGATTCTTGTACGAGCAGTACTTC	CASSSVGGFLYEQYF
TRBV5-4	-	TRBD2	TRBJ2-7	TGTGCCAGCAGCCCAGGAGGGACTAGCGGGAGTCACGAGCAGTACTTC	CASSPGGTSGSHEQYF
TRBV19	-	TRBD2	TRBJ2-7	TGTGCCACCGCTAGCGGGAGTCGGTCCGAGCAGTACTTC	CATASGSRSEQYF
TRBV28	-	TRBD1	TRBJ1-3	TGTGCCAGCAGTACGGGACAGCTTATCTCTGGAAACACCATATATTTT	CASSTGQLISGNTIYF
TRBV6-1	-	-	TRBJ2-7	TGTGCCAGCAGTACCGGGCGGACGAGCTCCTACGAGCAGTACTTC	CASSTGRTSSYEQYF
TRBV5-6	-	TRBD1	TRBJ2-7	TGTGCCAGCAGCTCGGACAGGGGCTACGAGCAGTACTTC	CASSSDRGYEQYF
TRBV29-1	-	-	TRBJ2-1	TGCAGCGGCGGGACACACAACAATGAGCAGTTCTTC	CSGGTHNNEQFF
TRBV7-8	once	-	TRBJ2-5	TGTGCCAGCAGCGCCCCCGACAGTTCCCAAGAGACCCAGTACTTC	CASSAPDSSQETQYF
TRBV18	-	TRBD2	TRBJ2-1	TGTGCCAGCTCACCCGGGAGGGTCCCCCACAATGAGCAGTTCTTC	CASSPGRVPHNEQFF
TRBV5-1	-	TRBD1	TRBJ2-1	TGCGCCAGCAGCCGGGGACAGGGGAACTACAATGAGCAGTTCTTC	CASSRGQGNYNEQFF
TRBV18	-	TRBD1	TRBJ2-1	TGTGCCAGCTCACCGACGACAGGGAGACACAATGAGCAGTTCTTC	CASSPTTGRHNEQFF
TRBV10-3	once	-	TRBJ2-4	TGTGCCACCGCCGACCCCTTGGCCAAAAACATTCAGTACTTC	CATADPLAKNIQYF
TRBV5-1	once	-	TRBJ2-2	TGCGCCAGCTCAGGGGTCGTCACCGGGGAGCTGTTTTTT	CASSGVVTGELFF
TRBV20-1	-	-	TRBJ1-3	TGCAGTGCTAACCCCGGAAACACCATATATTTT	CSANPGNTIYF
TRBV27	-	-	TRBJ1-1	TGTGCCAGCAGTTTTCCCGGGAGTACTGAAGCTTTCTTT	CASSFPGSTEAFF
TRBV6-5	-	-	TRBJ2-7	TGTGCCAGCAGTAGACCTCTAGCTCCCTACGAGCAGTACTTC	CASSRPLAPYEQYF
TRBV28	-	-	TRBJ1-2	TGTGCCAGCAGTTTTTTGGGGAACTATGGCTACACCTTC	CASSFLGNYGYTF
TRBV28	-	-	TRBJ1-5	TGTGCCAGCAGTCGCGGTGGGGGTAGCAATCAGCCCCAGCATTTT	CASSRGGGSNQPQHF
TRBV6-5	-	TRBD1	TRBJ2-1	TGTGCCTCAAGGGGCGACAGGGCGGGTTTCAATGAGCAGTTCTTC	CASRGDRAGFNEQFF
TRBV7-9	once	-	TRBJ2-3	TGTGCCAGCAGCTCTAGACACATCCAAGACACAGATACGCAGTATTTT	CASSSRHIQDTDTQYF
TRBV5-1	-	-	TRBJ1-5	TGCGCCAGCAGCTTGTTGGGACTGTGGAGTCAGCCCCAGCATTTT	CASSLLGLWSQPQHF
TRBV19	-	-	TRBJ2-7	TGTGCCAGTAGTATCCCCGGGAGCTCCTACGAGCAGTACTTC	CASSIPGSSYEQYF
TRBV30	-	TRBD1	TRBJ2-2	TGTGCCTGGAGAAAAACGTTAAGGACAGGGGGCCTTTCCGGGGAGCTGTTTTTT	CAWRKTLRTGGLSGELFF
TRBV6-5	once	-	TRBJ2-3	TGTGCCAGCAGTCCTGGGTATACGCAGTATTTT	CASSPGYTQYF
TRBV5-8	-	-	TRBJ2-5	TGTGCCAGCAGCTTGGGGGGACTGAGTAGAGGATCGCAGGAGACCCAGTACTTC	CASSLGGLSRGSQETQYF
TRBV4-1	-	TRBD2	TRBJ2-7	TGCGCCAGCAGCCAGGGGGGACTAGCGGGAGACGAGCAGTACTTC	CASSQGGLAGDEQYF
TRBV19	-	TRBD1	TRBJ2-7	TGTGCCAGTAGTACCCGGACAGGTGGAAACTACGAGCAGTACTTC	CASSTRTGGNYEQYF
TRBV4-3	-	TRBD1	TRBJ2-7	TGCGCCAGCAGCCACCCGGGACAGAGCTCCTACGAGCAGTACTTC	CASSHPGQSSYEQYF
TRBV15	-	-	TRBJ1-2	TGTGCCACCCTTAATCTCACGGGCCCATTGGAGGTCTATGGCTACACCTTC	CATLNLTGPLEVYGYTF
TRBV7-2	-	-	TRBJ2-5	TGTGCCAGCAGCTTGGGCGGAGGACAAGAGACCCAGTACTTC	CASSLGGGQETQYF